Sequencing of this T cell receptor beta chain was carried out in a study of CD8+CD57+ T cells in acquired aplastic anemia. Study overall: CD4+ and CD8+ cells, once sorted, gave DNA averaging about 3 ug. An average of about 9.8 million reads for CD4+ cells was obtained from healthy donors. Study-level findings and limits: Patients were compared with controls for CD8+ Simpson's diversity, and no significant difference emerged. Both patients and controls carried the same twenty-nine CD8+ CDR3 sequences.

A remark on this clonotype: Its antigen is unknown.

This CDR3 region has 11 residues. Germline V gives CDR1 SNHLY, CDR2 FYNNEI. V was shortened by 7 bases and J by 7 bases, with 10 bases between the two germline ends. TCR beta VDJ combinations and CDR3 sequences were profiled from genomic DNA. TCRdb redid the calling of the reads with MiXCR, one entry per CDR3 protein. The sample consists of about 170,000 distinct CDR3 sequences, 35% to 55% of them appearing once. The V gene is TRBV2, the J gene TRBJ2-5; D remains ambiguous. Material: sorted CD4+, CD8+, or CD8+CD57+ T cells (not recorded which) from PBMCs. This clonotype originated in a human donor in good health. CDR3 nucleotides: TGTGCCAGCACTGCGAAAGGGACCCAGTACTTC. It is translated as CASTAKGTQYF.